The entry below describes one T cell receptor (beta chain). This clonotype counts as medium-sized (0.01 to 0.1%). The clone's antigen remains unknown. No base qualities exist here, and no much larger clone lies one base off it. The library was made by multiplex PCR. TRB libraries were made by one-step amplicon PCR using EuroClonality-NGS primers on 95 to 100 ng genomic DNA. Sequencing of TRB amplicons was performed on Illumina MiSeq instruments using 2 x 250 bp version 2 chemistry. For the original study's pipeline: IMGT/HighV-QUEST was used for primary TRB sequence analysis and V(D)J annotation. VDJtools was used to assess repertoire diversity and composition after nonfunctional clones were removed and samples were downsampled for comparisons between samples. TCRdb reprocessed the public reads (quality trimming at Q25 with fastp, clone calling with MiXCR) and kept in-frame beta chains. Each CDR3 protein gets just one entry, which takes the most common genes and DNA from the rows behind it. The V and J calls were determined by TCRdb, not by the authors. This sample gives 1,300 to 1,500 distinct CDR3 sequences in total; under 20% of them show up just once. The ten most abundant clones make up 60% to 80% of the sample.

After removal of 5 bases from V and 7 bases from J, the junction retains 15 bases not matched to a gene. The CDR3 runs 16 amino acids, cysteine and phenylalanine included. Solely the CDR3 DNA is kept, with 48 bases framed from the first base. CDR1 is given as SGHAT and CDR2 as FQNNGV, both from the germline V gene. This sample was taken from a study of somatic reversion in DOCK8 deficiency (dated by TCRdb to the early 2020s). Concerning the study at large: T cell receptor beta repertoires were compared among DOCK8-deficient patients, DOCK8-revertant patients and healthy volunteers. The study set out to investigate how, in DOCK8 deficiency, somatic reversion of pathogenic DOCK8 variants alters lymphocyte differentiation and function. The DOCK8-deficient patients included in the study had been described in earlier reports.

Genomic DNA for TCR repertoire analysis was extracted from whole blood samples or from PBMCs. Samples were taken from a few DOCK8-revertant patients, and some of those patients were sampled at multiple time points. The investigation overall reported the following: The methods did not specify, sample by sample, whether the source material for each sample was whole blood or PBMCs.

The sequence is built from TRBV11-2 and TRBJ2-7; TRBD1 aligns with 9 central bases. Sequenced input: blood. The meaning of the sample's cell subset or site label: DOCK8-deficient patient with somatic reversion. The TCR comes from a human donor with DOCK8 deficiency. The CDR3 is CASSIRAGTGIREQYF. The DNA sequence is given as TGTGCCAGCAGCATCCGTGCCGGGACAGGGATAAGAGAGCAGTACTTC.